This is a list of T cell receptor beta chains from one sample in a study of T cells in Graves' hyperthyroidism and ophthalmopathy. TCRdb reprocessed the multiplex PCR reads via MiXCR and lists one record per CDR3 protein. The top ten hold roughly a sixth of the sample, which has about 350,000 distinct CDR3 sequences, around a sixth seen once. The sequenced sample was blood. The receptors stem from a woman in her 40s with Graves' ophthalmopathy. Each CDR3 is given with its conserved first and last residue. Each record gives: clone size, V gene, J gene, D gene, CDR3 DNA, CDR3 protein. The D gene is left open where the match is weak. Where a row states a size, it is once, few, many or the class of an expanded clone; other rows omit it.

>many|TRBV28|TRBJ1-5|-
TGTGCCAGCAGTTTGAACTCCCGCAGTCATCAGCCCCAGCATTTT
CASSLNSRSHQPQHF
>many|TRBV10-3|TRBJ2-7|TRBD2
TGTGCCATCAGTGAGTCGCTAGGACTAGCGGGGTACAGTCTCGAGCAGTACTTC
CAISESLGLAGYSLEQYF
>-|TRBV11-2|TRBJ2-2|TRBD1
TGTGCCAGCAGCTCGGCACCGGGACAGGGATACACCGGGGAGCTGTTTTTT
CASSSAPGQGYTGELFF
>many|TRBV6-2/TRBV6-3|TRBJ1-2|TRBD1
TGTGCCAGCATCGGGGACAGCCGCTTAAACTATGGCTACACCTTC
CASIGDSRLNYGYTF
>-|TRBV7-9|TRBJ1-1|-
TGTGCCAGCAGCTTGGGGGTCAGAGAGAACACTGAAGCTTACTTT
CASSLGVRENTEAYF
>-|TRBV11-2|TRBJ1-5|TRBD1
TGTGCCAGCAGCCTCCGGGACAGAGGTGGCAATCAGCCCCAGCATTTT
CASSLRDRGGNQPQHF
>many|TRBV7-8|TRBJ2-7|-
TGTGCCAGCAGCTTCGGGTCTCCCTACGAGCAGTACTTC
CASSFGSPYEQYF
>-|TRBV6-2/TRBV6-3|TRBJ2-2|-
TGTGCCAGCAGTTACCTTAGACTAAGGCCGGCCGGGGAGCTGTTTTTT
CASSYLRLRPAGELFF
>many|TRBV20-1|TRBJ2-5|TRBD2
TGCAGTGCTAGAATGGCGGGAGGCAAAGAGACCCAGTACTTC
CSARMAGGKETQYF
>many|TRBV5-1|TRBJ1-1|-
TGCGCCAGCAGCTTGACTTTTAGAGGACACCCCTCGGACACTGAAGCTTTCTTT
CASSLTFRGHPSDTEAFF
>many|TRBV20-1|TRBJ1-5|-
TGCAGTGCTAGAGACGGAGGACAGTCCAATCAGCCCCAGCATTTT
CSARDGGQSNQPQHF
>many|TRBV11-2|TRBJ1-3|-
TGTGCCAGCAGCATTTCGGGGTACGGAAACACCATATATTTT
CASSISGYGNTIYF
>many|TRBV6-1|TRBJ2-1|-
TGTGCCAGCAGAGAAGGGAGGAGACAGGGACAGTTCTTC
CASREGRRQGQFF
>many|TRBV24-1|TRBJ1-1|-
TGTGCCACCATGGCAGAAGCTTTCTTT
CATMAEAFF
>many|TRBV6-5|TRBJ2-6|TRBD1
TGTGCCAGCAGTTACGGGACAGGGGGCAGTAGGGCCAACGTCCTGACTTTC
CASSYGTGGSRANVLTF
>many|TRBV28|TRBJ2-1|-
TGTGCCAGCAGTTTAGAGGTTTATAGCTCCTACAATGAGCAGTTCTTC
CASSLEVYSSYNEQFF
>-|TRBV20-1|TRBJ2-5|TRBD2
TGCAGTGCCAGTCAACACCGTGGACTAGCGGGAGGAGAGACCCAGTACTTC
CSASQHRGLAGGETQYF
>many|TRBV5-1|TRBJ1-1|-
TGCGCCAGCAGCAAGGATGGACCGTTCAACACTGAAGCTTTCTTT
CASSKDGPFNTEAFF
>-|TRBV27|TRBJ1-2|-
TGTGCCAGCAGCCGTAGTCTTTGGGGGGAAAGGTATGGCTACACCTTC
CASSRSLWGERYGYTF
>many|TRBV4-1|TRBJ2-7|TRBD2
TGCGCCAGCAGCCATGGGACTAGCGGGAAACACGAGCAGTACTTC
CASSHGTSGKHEQYF
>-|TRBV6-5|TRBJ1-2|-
TGTGCCAGCAATTTTGGGGATCTGAACTATGGCTACACCTTC
CASNFGDLNYGYTF
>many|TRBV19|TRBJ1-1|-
TGTGCCAGTAAAAGGCAGGGGAAGACTGAAGCTTTCTTT
CASKRQGKTEAFF
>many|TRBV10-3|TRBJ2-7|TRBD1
TGTGCCATCAGCGGGACAGATTACGAGCAGTACTTC
CAISGTDYEQYF
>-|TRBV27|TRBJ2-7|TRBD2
TGTGCCAGCAGTTTATTACTTAGCGGGAGATCCTACGAGCAGTACTTC
CASSLLLSGRSYEQYF
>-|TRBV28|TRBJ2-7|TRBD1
TGTGCCACCAGACAGGGGAATTTCTACGAGCAGTACTTC
CATRQGNFYEQYF
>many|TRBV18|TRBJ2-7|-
TGTGCCAGCTCACCCCAGTCAGGGAACAACGAGCAGTACTTC
CASSPQSGNNEQYF
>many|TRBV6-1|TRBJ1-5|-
TGTGCCAGCAGTGAATGGGTAGGCAATCAGCCCCAGCATTTT
CASSEWVGNQPQHF
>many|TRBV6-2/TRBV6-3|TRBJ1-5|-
TGTGCCAGCAGTTACGCTGGGTTAAATCAGCCCCAGCATTTT
CASSYAGLNQPQHF
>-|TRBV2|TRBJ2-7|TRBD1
TGTGCCAGCCAGCCGGGACAGGGAGGGACCTACGAGCAGTACTTC
CASQPGQGGTYEQYF
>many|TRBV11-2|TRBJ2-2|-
TGTGCCAGCAGCTTCCATCAGGGGACCCTGAGGATCGGGGAGCTGTTTTTT
CASSFHQGTLRIGELFF
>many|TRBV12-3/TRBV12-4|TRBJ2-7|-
TGTGCCAGCAGTTCCGCCAAGGAAAGCTACGAGCAGTACTTC
CASSSAKESYEQYF
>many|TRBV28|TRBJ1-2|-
TGTGCCACCAGGGGACAAGGGGAAGACTATGGCTACACCTTC
CATRGQGEDYGYTF
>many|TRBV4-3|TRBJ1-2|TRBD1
TGCGCCAGCAGCCAGACAGGGGACTATGGCTACACCTTC
CASSQTGDYGYTF
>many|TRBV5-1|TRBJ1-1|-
TGCGCCAGCAGTCCTACCCCCTCCGTCGGGGGCACTGAAGCTTTCTTT
CASSPTPSVGGTEAFF
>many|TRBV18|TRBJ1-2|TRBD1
TGTGCCAGCTCACCGGGACAGGGGGCAAGTGGCTACACCTTC
CASSPGQGASGYTF
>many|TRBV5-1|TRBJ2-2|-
TGCGCCAGCAGCTTGTCTCTAAACACCGGGGAGCTGTTTTTT
CASSLSLNTGELFF
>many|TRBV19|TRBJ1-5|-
TGTGCCAGCAGAGAGGCGGGCAGGTGGGGTCAGCCCCAGCATTTT
CASREAGRWGQPQHF
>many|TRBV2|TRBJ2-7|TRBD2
TGTGCCAGCAGGGGACTAGTCGACTACGAGCAGTACTTC
CASRGLVDYEQYF